Following are 16 T cell receptor beta chains from one sample sequenced in a study of CD4+ T cells in melanoma. The method was immunoSEQ multiplex PCR; TCRdb's version includes in-frame clones alone and lacks a portion of them. The table has 3,700 or so clones, roughly 65% seen once; the top ten hold approximately 24%. Sequences were obtained from cells from a culture (not recorded whether cultured in vitro). These receptors were collected from a human donor with melanoma.

V gene TRBV18 combines with J gene TRBJ2-7, with 9 bases lining up with TRBD2. The germline gives CDR1 KGHSH, CDR2 LQKENI. Germline trimming cut 5 bases from V and 3 bases from J; bases unmatched to any gene: 8. The CDR3 totals 15 residues. In DNA, the CDR3 is TGTGCCAGCTCAACGACTAGCGGTCGCATCTACGAGCAGTACTTC. Translated: CASSTTSGRIYEQYF.

This clone was counted only a few times. The chain combines TRBV28 with TRBJ2-4, with 10 bases fitting TRBD1. Losses at the gene ends were 4 bases for V and 6 bases for J; bases not matched to a gene: 6. Germline loops: CDR1 MDHEN, CDR2 SYDVKM. The CDR3 totals 15 residues. The DNA for the CDR3 is TGTGCCAGCAGTTCTCCGGGACAGGGGTTAAACATTCAGTACTTC. Protein sequence: CASSSPGQGLNIQYF.

The chain couples TRBV7-9 to TRBJ2-7; D uncertain. Germline V lookup: CDR1 SEHNR, CDR2 FQNEAQ (reference sequence). This CDR3 is 13 amino acids long. V was pared by 5 bases and J by 6 bases, with 14 bases between. This chain's CDR3 is CASSPPSGLEQYF. For the CDR3, the DNA is TGTGCCAGCAGCCCGCCCTCCGGCCTCGAGCAGTACTTC.

This clone was counted a few times. The genes are TRBV29-1 and TRBJ1-2, with D tentatively TRBD1 (5 bases). Germline CDR1 is SQVTM and CDR2 is ANQGSEA. The ends were cut back, 7 bases at V and 8 bases at J, with 17 bases in the middle. The CDR3 is made up of 12 amino acids. CDR3 sequence: CSGKTGLGGYTF. The CDR3 nucleotides read TGCAGCGGGAAAACAGGTTTGGGCGGCTACACCTTC.

This clone has more than one count but fewer than ten. The chain employs TRBV19 and TRBJ2-1, with D possibly being TRBD2 (5 bases). This CDR3 is built from 14 residues. Trimming took 8 bases from V and 9 from J, leaving 20 bases between them. The germline CDR1 and CDR2 sequences are LNHDA and SQIVND (reference sequence). CDR3 amino acids: CASARAGVGSEQFF. The DNA of the CDR3 is TGTGCCAGTGCGCGGGCGGGTGTCGGTAGTGAGCAGTTCTTC.

This clone was observed a few times. V gene TRBV5-6 combines with J gene TRBJ1-5, with 8 positions matching TRBD1. The CDR3 is made up of 14 amino acids. Germline CDR1 reads SGHDT; CDR2 reads YYEEEE. V dropped 3 bases and J dropped 10; count of bases not matched to a gene: 9. In DNA, the CDR3 is TGTGCCAGCAGCTATTGGCAGGGGGCTAAACCCCAGCATTTT. Protein sequence: CASSYWQGAKPQHF.

This clone was detected only a few times. The chain carries TRBV30 and TRBJ2-1, with a possible D match to TRBD2 (5 bases). Germline values: CDR1 GTSNPN, CDR2 SVGIG (reference sequence). The CDR3 runs to 15 residues. The germline V and J ends were trimmed by 4 bases and 4 bases, with 17 bases remaining between them. CDR3 DNA: TGTGCCTGGAATGCCCGCCGGGAACTTTACAATGAGCAGTTCTTC. Translated: CAWNARRELYNEQFF. The whole variable domain, remainder taken from reference TRBV30 and TRBJ2-1, is SQTIHQWPATLVQPVGSPLSLECTVEGTSNPNLYWYRQAAGRGLQLLFYSVGIGQISSEVPQNLSASRPQDRQFILSSKKLLLSDSGFYLCAWNARRELYNEQFFGPGTRLTVL.

For this clone: A read error may account for a junction end that differs from germline. The rearrangement links TRBV30 to TRBJ1-2, with D unclear. The CDR3 runs 14 residues. Germline V gives CDR1 GTSNPN, CDR2 SVGIG (reference sequence). Here the CDR3 DNA reads TGTGCCTGGAGTGTACATCCAGTTAACTATAGCTACACCTTC. It yields the protein CAWSVHPVNYSYTF.

This clone is deemed medium-sized. This sequence joins TRBV19 and TRBJ1-6; 7 bases match TRBD1. The V gene's germline CDR1 is LNHDA and CDR2 SQIVND (reference sequence). CDR3 length equals 15 residues. The junction had 4 bases not matched to a gene; V was cut back by 3 bases and J by 5 bases. CDR3 loop: CASSMRRGNNSPLHF. In nucleotides, the CDR3 is TGTGCCAGTAGTATGCGCAGGGGGAATAATTCACCCCTCCACTTT.

Judged by abundance, this clone is medium-sized. The chain combines TRBV7-6 with TRBJ2-2; D ambiguous. Germline V gene lookup returns CDR1 SGHVS and CDR2 FNYEAQ. CDR3 size: 16 residues. V was trimmed by 2 bases and J by 5 bases, leaving 15 bases between them. This CDR3 is CASSLLGRVGTGELFF. DNA of the CDR3: TGTGCCAGCAGCTTACTTGGTAGGGTTGGAACCGGGGAGCTGTTTTTT.

By sample fraction, this clone is medium-sized. V is TRBV28 and J is TRBJ2-3; D remains ambiguous. This CDR3 is built from 12 residues. Trimming removed 6 bases at V and 6 bases at J, with 10 bases between. Germline V lookup: CDR1 MDHEN, CDR2 SYDVKM. CDR3: CASSELDDTQYF. CDR3 coding DNA: TGTGCCAGCAGCGAACTGGACGATACGCAGTATTTT.

V usage is TRBV18 and J usage is TRBJ1-5; D possibly corresponds to TRBD1 (5 bases). Trimming pared 8 bases from V and 0 bases from J, leaving 11 bases between. Germline V lookup: CDR1 KGHSH, CDR2 LQKENI. This CDR3 is 14 amino acids long. The CDR3 reads CASRPGGSNQPQHF. The CDR3 nucleotides are TGTGCCAGCCGCCCCGGGGGTAGCAATCAGCCCCAGCATTTT. Full variable domain (outside the CDR3, taken from reference TRBV18 and TRBJ1-5): NAGVMQNPRHLVRRRGQEARLRCSPMKGHSHVYWYRQLPEEGLKFMVYLQKENIIDESGMPKERFSAEFPKEGPSILRIQQVVRGDSAAYFCASRPGGSNQPQHFGDGTRLSIL.

By proportion, this clone is medium-sized (0.01 to 0.1%). The chain is built from TRBV2 and TRBJ1-2; D not certain. Germline values: CDR1 SNHLY, CDR2 FYNNEI. CDR3 size: 13 residues. The V and J ends lost 2 bases and 4 bases respectively, with 8 bases between them. Written as DNA, the CDR3 is TGTGCCAGCAGTGAACGGACCCCCTATGGCTACACCTTC. Its protein is CASSERTPYGYTF.

The rearrangement uses TRBV7-9 and TRBJ1-5; no clear D gene. CDR1 and CDR2 from the germline V gene are SEHNR and FQNEAQ (reference sequence). Trimming left V 4 bases short and J 1 base short, with 8 bases between. CDR3 length: 14 amino acids. The CDR3 DNA reads TGTGCCAGCAGCTCACAAGCAAGCAATCAGCCCCAGCATTTT. It yields the protein CASSSQASNQPQHF.

The V call is TRBV6-5, the J call TRBJ1-1; D gene unclear. The CDR3 runs to 13 residues. The germline V and J ends were trimmed by 6 bases and 0 bases, with 8 bases remaining between them. The germline gives CDR1 MNHEY, CDR2 SVGAGI. The CDR3 coding sequence is TGTGCCAGCAGCCGACCGATGAACACTGAAGCTTTCTTT. Protein sequence: CASSRPMNTEAFF.

This sequence joins TRBV13 and TRBJ2-5; the match to TRBD2 covers 7 bases. Germline V CDR1 and CDR2: PRHDT, FYEKMQ (reference sequence). The length of the CDR3 is 16 residues. V lost 5 bases, J lost 2 bases, and 11 bases stayed unmatched. CDR3 DNA sequence: TGTGCCAGCAGCCCCAGACTAGCCCGGGGGCAAGAGACCCAGTACTTC. It is translated as CASSPRLARGQETQYF.